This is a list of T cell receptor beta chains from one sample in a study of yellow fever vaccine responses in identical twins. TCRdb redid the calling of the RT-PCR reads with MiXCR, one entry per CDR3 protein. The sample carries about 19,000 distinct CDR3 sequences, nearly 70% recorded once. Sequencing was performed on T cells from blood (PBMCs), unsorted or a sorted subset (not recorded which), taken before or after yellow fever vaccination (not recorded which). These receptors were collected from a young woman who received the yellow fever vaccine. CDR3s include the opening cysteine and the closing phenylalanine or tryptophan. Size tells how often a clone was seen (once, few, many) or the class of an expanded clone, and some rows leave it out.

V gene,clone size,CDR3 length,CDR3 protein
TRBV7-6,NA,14,CASSLDLGFGEQYF
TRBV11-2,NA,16,CASSLLRGTSGNEQYF
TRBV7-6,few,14,CASSLGQSNTVAFF
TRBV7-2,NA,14,CASSLARQNYGCTF
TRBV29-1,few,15,CSVAADRISGNTIYF
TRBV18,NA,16,CASSPLGGAAKNIQYF
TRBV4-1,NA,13,CASSQDQGFPQYF
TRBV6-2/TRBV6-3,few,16,CASSYSAAGRYNEQFF
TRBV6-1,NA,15,CASSTGRDIQETQYF
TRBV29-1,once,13,CSAIVGGWETQYF
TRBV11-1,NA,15,CASSLVWDINNEQFF
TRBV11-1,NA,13,CASSLGERETQYF
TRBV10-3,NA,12,CAISEGNQPQHF
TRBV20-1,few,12,CSATRGAPEAFF
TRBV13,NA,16,CASSIAGQGDQETQYF
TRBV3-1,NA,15,CASSQNVGSQETQYF
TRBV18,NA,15,CASSPPGALAGELFF
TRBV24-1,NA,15,CATSDGQGDNSPLHF
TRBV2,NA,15,CASSAGRQEGQPQHF
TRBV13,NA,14,CASSWTGLDEKLFF
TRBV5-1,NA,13,CASSLDYIYEQYF
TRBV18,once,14,CASSRTGSDQPQHF
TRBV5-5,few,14,CASSSYRSDEKLFF
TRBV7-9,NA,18,CASSLRLAGESNYNEQFF
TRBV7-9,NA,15,CASSLGGPIRETQYF
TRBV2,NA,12,CASSGRRNEQFF
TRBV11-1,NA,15,CASSARTTGANVLTF
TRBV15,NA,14,CATSRDFDGGPQFF
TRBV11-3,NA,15,CASSVNTGVYNEQFF
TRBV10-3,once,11,CAISEYNEQFF
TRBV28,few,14,CASAEGQTDSPLHF
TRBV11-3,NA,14,CASSPDTHVGEQFF
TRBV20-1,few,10,CSARQETQYF
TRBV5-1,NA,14,CASSAMPNTGELFF
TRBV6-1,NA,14,CASRPWQGAGELFF
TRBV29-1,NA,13,CSVRRSGNTEAFF
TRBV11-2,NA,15,CASRTDYASTDTQYF
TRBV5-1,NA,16,CASKLTGTGGADTQYF
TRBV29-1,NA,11,CSVVSDYGYTF
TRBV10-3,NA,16,CAISEVRGTTIAEQFF
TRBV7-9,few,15,CASSPTGRLQETQYF